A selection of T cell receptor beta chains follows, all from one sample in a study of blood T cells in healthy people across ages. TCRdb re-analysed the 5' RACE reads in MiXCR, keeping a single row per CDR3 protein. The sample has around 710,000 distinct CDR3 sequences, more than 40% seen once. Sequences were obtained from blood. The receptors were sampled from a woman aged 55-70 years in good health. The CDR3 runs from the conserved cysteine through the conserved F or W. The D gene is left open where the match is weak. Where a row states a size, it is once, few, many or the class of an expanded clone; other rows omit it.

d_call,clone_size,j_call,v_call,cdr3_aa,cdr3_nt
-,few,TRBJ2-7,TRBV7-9,CASSLYSGLDEQYF,TGTGCCAGCAGCTTATATTCAGGTCTCGACGAGCAGTACTTC
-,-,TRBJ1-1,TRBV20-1,CSAGANTEAFF,TGCAGTGCGGGGGCCAACACTGAAGCTTTCTTT
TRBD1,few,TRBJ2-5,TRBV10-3,CAIKGAGMYQETQYF,TGTGCCATCAAGGGGGCAGGGATGTACCAAGAGACCCAGTACTTC
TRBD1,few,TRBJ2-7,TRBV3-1,CASSQRDRGGEQYF,TGTGCCAGCAGCCAACGTGACAGGGGTGGCGAGCAGTACTTC
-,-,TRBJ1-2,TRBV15,CATSGGIHGYTF,TGTGCCACCAGCGGGGGGATTCATGGCTACACCTTC
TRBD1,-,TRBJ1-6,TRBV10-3,CAISEKRTGMGIIGNSPLHF,TGTGCCATCAGTGAAAAGAGGACAGGGATGGGTATTATCGGAAATTCACCCCTCCACTTT
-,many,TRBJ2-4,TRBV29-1,CSVGEGGNIQYF,TGCAGCGTTGGGGAGGGGGGAAACATTCAGTACTTC
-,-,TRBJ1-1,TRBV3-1,CASSQEVSTEAFF,TGTGCCAGCAGCCAAGAGGTGAGCACTGAAGCTTTCTTT
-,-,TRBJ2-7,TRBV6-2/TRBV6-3,CASGKSTHSYNEQYF,TGTGCCAGCGGAAAGTCAACTCACTCCTACAATGAGCAGTACTTC
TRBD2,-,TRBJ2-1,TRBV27,CASSFSRQRGGFFSRYEQFF,TGTGCCAGCAGTTTTAGCCGGCAGCGGGGGGGTTTTTTCAGTAGGTATGAGCAGTTCTTC
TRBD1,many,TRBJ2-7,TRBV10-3,CATDTGTGGQQYF,TGTGCCACGGATACCGGGACAGGTGGACAGCAGTACTTC
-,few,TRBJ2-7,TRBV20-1,CSARSNNEQYF,TGCAGTGCAAGGAGTAACAACGAGCAGTACTTC
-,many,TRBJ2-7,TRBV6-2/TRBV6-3,CASSLLAASYEQYF,TGTGCCAGCAGCCTACTCGCAGCAAGCTACGAGCAGTACTTC
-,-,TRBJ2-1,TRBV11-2,CASSYDEDEQFF,TGTGCCAGCAGCTACGACGAGGATGAGCAGTTCTTC
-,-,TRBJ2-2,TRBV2,CASKKGGANTGELFF,TGTGCCAGCAAGAAGGGGGGAGCGAACACCGGGGAGCTGTTTTTT
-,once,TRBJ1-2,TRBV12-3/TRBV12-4,CASSLEGTRLGYTF,TGTGCCAGCAGTTTAGAGGGGACGCGGTTGGGCTACACCTTC
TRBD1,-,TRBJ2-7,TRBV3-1,CASSRRGREYEQYF,TGTGCCAGCAGCCGCAGGGGGAGAGAGTACGAGCAGTACTTC
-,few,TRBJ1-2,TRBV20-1,CSADASRHGYTF,TGCAGTGCTGACGCTTCCCGGCATGGCTACACCTTC